The 15 T cell receptor beta chains below were found in one sample sequenced in a study of T cells after yellow fever vaccination. MiXCR, applied by TCRdb to the 5' RACE reads, yields one record per CDR3 protein. The repertoire holds about 200,000 distinct CDR3 sequences, with under 3.5% as singletons. The source material was CD4+ T cells sorted from PBMCs, sampled 10 days after the yellow fever booster vaccination. These TCRs come from a man younger than 35 who received the YFV17D yellow fever vaccine.

This clonotype has a handful of counts. V usage is TRBV5-1 and J usage is TRBJ2-3, with a weak D call TRBD2 (5 bases). V lost 0 bases to trimming and J lost 7 bases, with 18 bases between them. Germline V gives CDR1 SGHRS, CDR2 YFSETQ. CDR3 size: 16 residues. The CDR3 is CASSLGSRGPGHTQYF. DNA for the CDR3: TGCGCCAGCAGCTTGGGGAGCCGGGGTCCCGGGCATACGCAGTATTTT.

There are a few counts of this clonotype. The CDR3, as DNA: TGCGCCAGCAGCTTGATGGAGAGCACAGATACGCAGTATTTT. It specifies CASSLMESTDTQYF. This chain joins TRBV5-1 and TRBJ2-3; the D is unclear. Germline values: CDR1 SGHRS, CDR2 YFSETQ. V was clipped by 1 base and J by 0 bases, with 6 bases between them. The CDR3 has 14 amino acids.

The rearrangement joins TRBV3-1 to TRBJ2-1; perhaps TRBD2 as D (6 bases). The CDR3 runs to 16 residues. Between the trimmed V and J ends, which lost 0 bases and 4 bases, there was a span of 13 bases. Germline lookup yields CDR1 LGHDT and CDR2 YNNKEL (reference sequence). CDR3 protein: CASSQDSRAGYNEQFF. CDR3 bases: TGTGCCAGCAGCCAAGATTCGCGGGCGGGGTACAATGAGCAGTTCTTC.

This clonotype was seen repeatedly, ten times or more. This chain uses TRBV4-3 with TRBJ1-5, with TRBD1 matching 8 bases. The length of the CDR3 is 15 residues. CDR1 LGHNA and CDR2 YSLEER come from the germline V gene. V lost 0 bases, J lost 7 bases, and 5 bases stayed unmatched. The CDR3 bases are TGCGCCAGCAGCCAAGATGGACAGGGAAGGCAGCCCCAGCATTTT. Translation gives CASSQDGQGRQPQHF.

This clonotype has a count of ten or more. This chain uses TRBV29-1 with TRBJ2-5; D is uncertain. The germline V gene encodes CDR1 SQVTM and CDR2 ANQGSEA. The CDR3 covers 13 residues. V gave up 2 bases and J gave up 5 bases, with 12 bases separating them. The CDR3 DNA follows: TGCAGCGTTGAATCCCCTCTCGTGGAGACCCAGTACTTC. It encodes CSVESPLVETQYF.

This clonotype was seen more than once but under ten times. This chain uses TRBV6-4 with TRBJ1-4, with D unresolved. This CDR3 is 11 amino acids long. V was cut by 8 bases and J by 5 bases, with 6 bases left in between. Per the germline V gene, CDR1 is MRHNA and CDR2 is SNTAGT. The CDR3 region is CASGLNEKLFF. CDR3 DNA sequence: TGTGCCAGCGGATTAAATGAAAAACTGTTTTTT.

This rearrangement joins TRBV19 to TRBJ1-1; D is ambiguous. Germline loops: CDR1 LNHDA, CDR2 SQIVND (reference sequence). The ends were cut back, 4 bases at V and 3 bases at J, with 15 bases in the middle. CDR3 size: 15 residues. In nucleotides, the CDR3 is TGTGCCAGTAGTAGCCAGGCGGCGGGTGACACTGAAGCTTTCTTT. Translating it yields CASSSQAAGDTEAFF. The full variable domain, rest sourced from reference TRBV19 and TRBJ1-1, is DGGITQSPKYLFRKEGQNVTLSCEQNLNHDAMYWYRQDPGQGLRLIYYSQIVNDFQKGDIAEGYSVSREKKESFPLTVTSAQKNPTAFYLCASSSQAAGDTEAFFGQGTRLTVV.

This clonotype has ten or more counts. This chain links TRBV11-2 with TRBJ1-2; the D gene is possibly TRBD1 (6 bases). With 7 bases removed from V and 7 bases from J, the gap between germline ends came to 22 bases. The length of the CDR3 is 15 residues. Looked up from germline, CDR1 is SGHAT and CDR2 is FQNNGV. The CDR3 DNA sequence: TGTGCCAGCACCAACACAACCCAGGGGCACTCTGGCTACACCTTC. Its protein product is CASTNTTQGHSGYTF.

This clonotype was counted ten times or more. J is TRBJ1-2 and V is TRBV7-2; perhaps TRBD1 as D (5 bases). There are 14 residues in the CDR3. Trimming stripped 1 base from V and 5 bases from J, with 11 bases between. CDR1 and CDR2 (germline): SGHTA, FQGNSA. The CDR3 nucleotides are TGTGCCAGCAGCTTAGTAAGGGGTGAATATGGCTACACCTTC. Residues: CASSLVRGEYGYTF.

This clonotype was seen only a few times. This chain links TRBV7-2 with TRBJ1-6; D unresolved. The germline V gene has CDR1 SGHTA and CDR2 FQGNSA. The CDR3 has 13 amino acids. V lost 0 bases and J lost 11, with 8 bases in between. The CDR3: CASSLAMETPLHF. CDR3 nucleotide sequence: TGTGCCAGCAGCTTAGCGATGGAGACACCCCTCCACTTT.

This clonotype has just one count. The CDR3 end shows no conserved phenylalanine or tryptophan, and so a read error is likely. The chain joins TRBV20-1 to TRBJ2-3; D perhaps matches TRBD2 (6 bases). Germline loops: CDR1 DFQATT, CDR2 SNEGSKA (reference sequence). This CDR3 spans 14 amino acids. Trimming stripped 0 bases from V and 3 bases from J, with 10 bases between. The CDR3 region is CSARDSAGTDTQYV. The CDR3 nucleotides read TGCAGTGCTAGAGATTCGGCGGGGACAGATACGCAGTATGTT.

This clonotype has at least ten counts. At one end, the junction sequence differs from germline, possibly due to a read error. The rearrangement joins TRBV7-7 to TRBJ2-1; 9 bases are a match to TRBD1. Per the germline V gene, CDR1 is SSHAT and CDR2 is FNYEAQ (reference sequence). The CDR3 totals 18 residues. CDR3 sequence: CASSLDPPGQGTHNEQFF. In DNA form, the CDR3 reads TGTGCTAGCAGCTTAGACCCTCCGGGACAGGGAACCCACAATGAGCAGTTCTTC.

This clonotype appeared many times. This rearrangement joins TRBV12-3 or TRBV12-4 to TRBJ2-5; 7 bases agree with TRBD2. Trimming at V came to 2 bases and at J to 4 bases, leaving 7 bases not matched to a gene. CDR3 size: 15 residues. CDR3 loop: CASSLSGGRGETQYF. CDR3 DNA sequence: TGTGCCAGCAGTTTATCAGGAGGGAGGGGAGAGACCCAGTACTTC.

This clonotype has at least ten counts. The chain couples TRBV2 to TRBJ2-7; no clear D gene. The V end lost 7 bases, the J end lost 2 bases, and 9 bases lay between the germline ends. The CDR3 is 12 residues long. Germline loops: CDR1 SNHLY, CDR2 FYNNEI. The CDR3 region is CASTGDTYEQYF. The CDR3 nucleotides are TGTGCCAGCACCGGAGATACCTACGAGCAGTACTTC.

V is TRBV7-2 and J is TRBJ1-1; D perhaps matches TRBD1 (5 bases). This CDR3 region has 14 residues. Trimming left V 5 bases short and J 0 bases short, with 10 bases between. In germline, CDR1 is SGHTA, CDR2 FQGNSA. The CDR3 loop is CASSASGLNTEAFF. The DNA of the CDR3 is TGTGCCAGCAGCGCGTCAGGGTTGAACACTGAAGCTTTCTTT.